Included here is one T cell receptor beta chain sequence, with context. Mismatch with germline at one junction end may stem from a read error. The protocol was immunoSEQ multiplex PCR, while the TCRdb copy is restricted to in-frame clones and leaves out a portion. The sample includes approximately 70,000 clones, 65% to 90% of them seen just once. These data belong to a study of OX40 agonist ivuxolimab in advanced cancers. Here the sequenced sample was CD4+ or CD8+ T cells sorted from blood, taken in a trial of the OX40 agonist ivuxolimab. This clonotype was sampled from an adult with an advanced solid tumor such as melanoma, head and neck, liver or kidney cancer.

In DNA form, the CDR3 reads TGTGCCAGCAGCTTTACGCAGGGAGGGGCCGGGGAGCTGTTTTTT. Its translation: CASSFTQGGAGELFF. The J gene is TRBJ2-2, the V gene TRBV5-3, with 7 bases aligning to TRBD2. TRBV5-3 is labeled an ORF, and its function is uncertain. The CDR3 totals 15 residues.